This passage covers 23 T cell receptor beta chains from one sample sequenced in a study of beta chain features in type 1 diabetes. Notes on the study in general: For Type 1 diabetes patients, all four CD4+ subsets carried TCRB CDR3s that were moderately but significantly shorter.

Which antigens these TCRs recognize remains unknown. Since all of the isolated RNA was reverse transcribed, expressed TCRB transcripts were what got sequenced. TCRdb's copy holds only in-frame clones and misses some; the assay was immunoSEQ multiplex PCR. The sample has 250,000 to 300,000 clones, approximately 15% seen once. Sequenced sample: naive CD4+ T cells from blood. These TCRs come from a man aged 25 to 45 with type 1 diabetes.

The CDR3: CASSIWGLNNQPQHF. Here the CDR3 DNA reads TGTGCCAGTAGTATCTGGGGCCTGAACAATCAGCCCCAGCATTTT. The genes are TRBV19 and TRBJ1-5, with D possibly TRBD1 on 5 matching bases. Trimming shortened V by 3 bases and J by 3 bases, and 12 bases separated the two germline ends. The length of the CDR3 is 15 residues. CDR1 is LNHDA and CDR2 is SQIVND in the germline V gene (reference sequence).

This clone came up a few times. This rearrangement joins TRBV30 to TRBJ1-4; D unclear. The CDR3 is 12 amino acids. With 7 bases removed from V and 7 bases from J, the gap between germline ends came to 13 bases. From germline, CDR1 is GTSNPN and CDR2 SVGIG (reference sequence). CDR3 protein: CAFSLSGEKLFF. The DNA of the CDR3 is TGTGCCTTCTCTCTGAGTGGTGAAAAACTGTTTTTT.

The genes are TRBV5-1 and TRBJ2-7; 8 bases are shared with TRBD2. This CDR3 has 14 residues. CDR1 is SGHRS and CDR2 is YFSETQ in the germline V gene. With V trimmed by 2 bases and J by 1 base, 2 bases remained unmatched. The CDR3 nucleotides read TGCGCCAGCAGCTTCACTAGCGGTTCCTACGAGCAGTACTTC. Translated: CASSFTSGSYEQYF.

This clone was observed a few times. The gene calls are TRBV30 and TRBJ2-7, with D possibly TRBD1 on 6 matching bases. Trimming removed 1 base at V and 3 bases at J, with 13 bases between. Germline values: CDR1 GTSNPN, CDR2 SVGIG (reference sequence). The CDR3 covers 14 residues. CDR3 in amino acids: CAWSEGLTGYEQYF. CDR3 in DNA: TGTGCCTGGAGTGAGGGGTTGACAGGCTACGAGCAGTACTTC.

Only a few counts were recorded for this clone. The J gene is TRBJ1-2, the V gene TRBV14, with unresolved D. Germline CDR1 is SGHDN and CDR2 is FVKESK. CDR3 length: 15 residues. Trimming removed 0 bases from V and 4 bases from J, with 12 bases in between. For the CDR3, the DNA is TGTGCCAGCAGCCAAGAAGCCTTACGGGGCTATGGCTACACCTTC. Protein: CASSQEALRGYGYTF.

This clone came up a few times. This chain links TRBV9 with TRBJ1-1; 9 bases are shared with TRBD1. The germline CDR1 and CDR2 sequences are SGDLS and YYNGEE. V shed 0 bases and J 1 base; nucleotides not matched to a gene: 1. The CDR3 length is 15 residues. The CDR3 loop reads CASSVVGQGNTEAFF. The CDR3 DNA reads TGTGCCAGCAGCGTAGTGGGACAGGGGAACACTGAAGCTTTCTTT.

This clone was seen a few times. This chain uses TRBV7-2 with TRBJ2-2; no clear D gene. Trimming took 5 bases from V and 3 from J, leaving 4 bases between them. CDR3 size: 12 residues. CDR1 and CDR2 (germline): SGHTA, FQGNSA. The CDR3 region is CASSIYTGELFF. CDR3 sequence (DNA): TGTGCCAGCAGCATATACACCGGGGAGCTGTTTTTT.

The V and J genes are TRBV5-1 and TRBJ1-1; 7 bases fit TRBD1. The germline CDR1 and CDR2 sequences are SGHRS and YFSETQ. Unmatched junction bases numbered 9, after V lost 4 bases and J lost 0 bases. There are 16 residues in the CDR3. In DNA form, the CDR3 reads TGCGCCAGCAGCGTTAATCCGGGACAGCTGAACACTGAAGCTTTCTTT. Its protein product is CASSVNPGQLNTEAFF.

This chain joins TRBV2 and TRBJ2-3, with 7 bases that match TRBD2. CDR1 is SNHLY and CDR2 is FYNNEI in the germline V gene. After removal of 10 bases from V and 1 base from J, the junction contained 8 bases not matched to a gene. CDR3 size: 14 residues. The CDR3 nucleotides read TGTGCCACTCTAGCGGAACGCGGCACAGATACGCAGTATTTT. It specifies CATLAERGTDTQYF.

This clone was found a few times. The chain links TRBV2 to TRBJ2-2; possibly TRBD2 for D (6 bases). Trimming shortened V by 2 bases and J by 0 bases, and 10 bases separated the two germline ends. The CDR3 has 16 residues. Germline V gives CDR1 SNHLY, CDR2 FYNNEI. This chain's CDR3 is CASSELGTANTGELFF. The CDR3 DNA follows: TGTGCCAGCAGTGAATTGGGGACTGCGAACACCGGGGAGCTGTTTTTT. Variable domain in full (rest from reference TRBV2 and TRBJ2-2): EPEVTQTPSHQVTQMGQEVILRCVPISNHLYFYWYRQILGQKVEFLVSFYNNEISEKSEIFDDQFSVERPDGSNFTLKIRSTKLEDSAMYFCASSELGTANTGELFFGEGSRLTVL.

This clone was seen a few times. This chain connects TRBV6-6 to TRBJ1-5, with TRBD1 matching over 9 bases. With 4 bases clipped from V and 5 bases from J, the junction kept 3 bases outside the gene matches. CDR1 MNHNY and CDR2 SVGAGI come from the germline V gene (reference sequence). This CDR3 region has 14 residues. The CDR3 loop reads CASSSGTGYQPQHF. CDR3 sequence (DNA): TGTGCCAGCAGTTCGGGGACAGGGTATCAGCCCCAGCATTTT.

This chain links TRBV14 with TRBJ2-1, with 13 bases aligning to TRBD2. Per the germline V gene, CDR1 is SGHDN and CDR2 is FVKESK. CDR3 length: 15 amino acids. The junction had 4 bases not matched to a gene; V was cut back by 5 bases and J by 6 bases. The CDR3 DNA follows: TGTGCCAGCAGCTTGGGACTAGCGGGGTCCAATGAGCAGTTCTTC. Residues: CASSLGLAGSNEQFF.

This clone was observed a few times. The chain recombines TRBV4-2 with TRBJ2-2; D is ambiguous. Germline V gene sequence: CDR1 LGHNA, CDR2 YNFKEQ. V was cut by 0 bases and J by 6 bases, with 11 bases left in between. This CDR3 region has 15 residues. The CDR3 reads CASSQEILVPGELFF. DNA of the CDR3: TGTGCCAGCAGCCAAGAAATATTAGTCCCCGGGGAGCTGTTTTTT.

This chain links TRBV2 with TRBJ1-5, with D perhaps matching TRBD1 (6 bases). Germline values: CDR1 SNHLY, CDR2 FYNNEI. V was clipped by 2 bases and J by 9 bases, with 14 bases between them. The CDR3 sequence is 14 residues long. The CDR3 sequence is CASSERQVMPPQHF. DNA for the CDR3: TGTGCCAGCAGTGAACGACAGGTTATGCCGCCCCAGCATTTT.

The V gene is TRBV6-5, the J gene TRBJ2-6, with a weak D call TRBD1 (5 bases). The CDR3 spans 16 residues. The germline V and J ends were trimmed by 4 bases and 1 base, with 11 bases remaining between them. CDR1 and CDR2 from the germline V gene are MNHEY and SVGAGI. CDR3 bases: TGTGCCAGCAGTTCCTTTGGGGCATCTGGGGCCAACGTCCTGACTTTC. This gives the protein CASSSFGASGANVLTF.

The sample holds a few counts of this clone. The chain recombines TRBV23-1 with TRBJ2-7; 10 bases are a match to TRBD1. TRBV23-1 is assigned to the ORF class and has an uncertain function. This CDR3 region has 16 residues. The V gene end was trimmed by 0 bases and the J gene end by 3 bases; junction bases not matched to a gene: 5. In DNA form, the CDR3 reads TGCGCCAGCAGTCAATCATTTGGGACAGGGGTCTACGAGCAGTACTTC. Its protein is CASSQSFGTGVYEQYF.

The chain employs TRBV2 and TRBJ2-5, with D perhaps matching TRBD1 (6 bases). The V end was cut by 10 bases, the J end by 2 bases, with 14 bases between. Germline V gene sequence: CDR1 SNHLY, CDR2 FYNNEI. This CDR3 region has 13 residues. The CDR3 DNA reads as TGTGCCACTAAACAGGGATCTCAAGAGACCCAGTACTTC. Protein: CATKQGSQETQYF.

The CDR3 sequence: CASSLFDRYNEQFF. Here the CDR3 DNA reads TGTGCCAGCAGCTTGTTTGACAGATACAATGAGCAGTTCTTC. This chain links TRBV5-6 with TRBJ2-1, with TRBD1 as a possible D gene (5 bases). CDR1 is SGHDT, CDR2 YYEEEE, per germline. V lost 1 base, J lost 4 bases, and 9 bases lay in between. This CDR3 has 14 residues.

The genes are TRBV11-3 and TRBJ1-1; tentatively, D is TRBD1 (5 bases). The CDR3 is made up of 13 amino acids. CDR1 and CDR2 (germline): SGHNT, YENEEA. Trimming took 3 bases from V and 4 from J, leaving 9 bases between them. The chain's CDR3 is CASSLAGGTEAFF. The CDR3, as DNA: TGTGCCAGCAGCTTGGCCGGGGGCACTGAAGCTTTCTTT. The full variable domain, in which reference TRBV11-3 and TRBJ1-1 provide the parts outside the CDR3, is EAGVVQSPRYKIIEKKQPVAFWCNPISGHNTLYWYLQNLGQGPELLIRYENEEAVDDSQLPKDRFSAERLKGVDSTLKIQPAELGDSAVYLCASSLAGGTEAFFGQGTRLTVV.

Only a few counts were recorded for this clone. For the CDR3, the DNA is TGTGCCAGCAGCGTTGGGACAGGGGAGTGGGAGACCCAGTACTTC. It specifies CASSVGTGEWETQYF. The rearrangement links TRBV9 to TRBJ2-5; 10 nucleotides line up with TRBD1. The CDR3 runs 15 residues. V trimming: 2 bases; J trimming: 5 bases; junction bases outside the gene matches: 6. Germline loops: CDR1 SGDLS, CDR2 YYNGEE.

The chain links TRBV19 to TRBJ2-4; TRBD2 might be the D (7 bases). Germline values: CDR1 LNHDA, CDR2 SQIVND (reference sequence). The CDR3 has 13 residues. Deletions cut 5 bases from V and 9 bases from J, with 14 bases between. In DNA form, the CDR3 reads TGTGCCAGTAGTCCCCAGGGGAGGGCCATTCAGTACTTC. Amino acids: CASSPQGRAIQYF.

This chain links TRBV5-1 with TRBJ2-6; D is perhaps TRBD1 (5 bases). The CDR3 consists of 16 residues. V was clipped by 2 bases and J by 0 bases, with 9 bases between them. Germline lookup yields CDR1 SGHRS and CDR2 YFSETQ. CDR3 sequence reads: CASSLGVDSGANVLTF. The CDR3 DNA is TGCGCCAGCAGCTTAGGGGTCGACTCTGGGGCCAACGTCCTGACTTTC.

Only one count was recorded for this clone. The rearrangement joins TRBV27 to TRBJ1-5; no clear D. This CDR3 comprises 15 residues. Trimming took off 2 bases at V and 0 bases at J, with 8 bases between the two ends. The germline V gene has CDR1 MNHEY and CDR2 SMNVEV (reference sequence). The chain's CDR3 is CASSLSSYSNQPQHF. CDR3 DNA: TGTGCCAGCAGTTTAAGCTCCTATAGCAATCAGCCCCAGCATTTT.